These T cell receptor beta chains were read from a single sample in a study of CD8 T cell repertoires and HIV-1 epitope variants. For these TCRs, the target antigens are not known. Profiled with immunoSEQ multiplex PCR; TCRdb holds only in-frame clones, not every one. Seen here are several thousand clones, about 70% observed once, and the top ten hold nearly 45%. Sequencing input: cultured CD8+ T cells derived from PBMCs. The receptors shown here come from a male donor with HIV. Both conserved end residues are trimmed from each CDR3. The size of a clone is reported for some rows only, either as once, few or many, or as a class for expanded clones.

V gene | clone size | CDR3 protein
TRBV10-2 | medium-sized | ASSETLAGTDTQY
TRBV27 | NA | ASSFGGTLYNEQF
TRBV6-9 | NA | ASSEDSYGYT
TRBV29-1 | NA | SVEPDPGNEQF
TRBV5-6 | NA | ASSLTGTDTQY
TRBV28 | NA | ASSMDPRAEAF
TRBV6-5 | few | ASSYDSSLNEQF
TRBV28 | NA | ASSLDASRDTQY
TRBV18 | NA | ASSTGGAGEQY
TRBV9 | NA | ASSVGGSQTSYEQY
TRBV6-6 | few | ASRPIGGYEQY
TRBV5-4 | NA | ASSLGQGNEQY
TRBV27 | medium-sized | ASSFTTSGNLNTGELF
TRBV27 | few | ASSPGQVNQPQH
TRBV28 | few | ASSPATNEKLF
TRBV7-3 | NA | ASSLDRDQPQH
TRBV9 | NA | ASSVGGAAGPGDEQF
TRBV18 | NA | ASSRVRDPNTGELF
TRBV15 | few | ATSRVRGQSNQPQH
TRBV30 | few | AWSVGSYEQY
TRBV5-5 | NA | ASTERSGVNEQF
TRBV29-1 | NA | SGLGQFYEQY
TRBV27 | NA | ASSLSTGSAYEQY
TRBV28 | NA | ASSSLAGGLSYEQY